One and the same sample provided the 18 T cell receptor beta chains below, sequenced in a study of blood T cell repertoires in COVID-19. Sequencing used immunoSEQ multiplex PCR; TCRdb keeps in-frame clones, though not all of them. Of approximately 18,000 clones listed, 85% to 95% are singletons. The sequencing input was peripheral blood. These receptors originate from a human donor in a cohort sampled during active COVID-19.

This rearrangement joins TRBV15 to TRBJ2-3, with D possibly being TRBD1 (5 bases). Trimming took 0 bases from V and 2 from J, leaving 12 bases between them. Germline CDR1 reads LNHNV; CDR2 reads YYDKDF (reference sequence). The CDR3 covers 16 residues. The DNA for the CDR3 is TGTGCCACCAGCAGAGAGGGTCCGGACAACACAGATACGCAGTATTTT. Translating it yields CATSREGPDNTDTQYF.

This clone was detected only once. This rearrangement joins TRBV18 to TRBJ1-1; maybe TRBD1 (5 bases). Germline V gene sequence: CDR1 KGHSH, CDR2 LQKENI. The CDR3 is 14 residues long. Trimming cost V 2 bases and J 6 bases, with 13 bases left between them. The CDR3 nucleotides read TGTGCCAGCTCACCAGGCAGGGCATCAGCTGAAGCTTTCTTT. Residues: CASSPGRASAEAFF. Combining the CDR3 with reference TRBV18 and TRBJ1-1 gives the whole variable domain NAGVMQNPRHLVRRRGQEARLRCSPMKGHSHVYWYRQLPEEGLKFMVYLQKENIIDESGMPKERFSAEFPKEGPSILRIQQVVRGDSAAYFCASSPGRASAEAFFGQGTRLTVV.

V and J are TRBV6-5 and TRBJ1-2; D ambiguous. V lost 6 bases and J lost 1, with 15 bases in between. The CDR3 runs to 15 residues. Germline V CDR1 and CDR2: MNHEY, SVGAGI. CDR3 amino acids: CASSPSYTNNYGYTF. In DNA form, the CDR3 reads TGTGCCAGCAGCCCCTCGTACACAAATAACTATGGCTACACCTTC.

V usage is TRBV6-5 and J usage is TRBJ1-2; D possibly corresponds to TRBD1 (6 bases). Germline V gene data show CDR1 as MNHEY and CDR2 as SVGAGI. Between the trimmed V and J ends, which lost 6 bases and 4 bases, there was a span of 12 bases. This CDR3 is 13 amino acids long. The CDR3 here is CASSPGQSYGYTF. In DNA, the CDR3 is TGTGCCAGCAGCCCCGGACAGAGCTATGGCTACACCTTC.

This clone was picked up a small number of times. At one end the junction does not follow the germline gene, possibly because of a read error. The chain has TRBV19 and TRBJ1-2; the D is unclear. Germline CDR1 LNHDA, CDR2 SQIVND (reference sequence). The CDR3 is 12 amino acids. Here the CDR3 reads CASSIEARRVAF. The CDR3 DNA follows: TGTGCCAGTAGTATAGAGGCTCGGAGGGTCGCCTTC.

In regard to this clone: This sample also contains other DNA sequences that code for the same CDR3. The chain uses TRBV7-9 and TRBJ2-5; 7 bases match TRBD2. The CDR3 consists of 12 residues. J lost 9 bases, V lost 7 bases, and 8 bases had no gene match. Germline CDR1 SEHNR, CDR2 FQNEAQ (reference sequence). The CDR3 here is CASKGLAGAQYF. Here the CDR3 DNA reads TGTGCCAGCAAAGGACTGGCGGGGGCCCAGTACTTC.

The chain carries TRBV6-2 or TRBV6-3 and TRBJ2-1; possible D gene TRBD2, 5 bases. This CDR3 is built from 14 residues. In germline, CDR1 is MNHEY, CDR2 SVGEGT. The germline V and J ends were trimmed by 6 bases and 8 bases, with 17 bases remaining between them. Written as DNA, the CDR3 is TGTGCCAGCAGCGACGTACTAGAGGTCCATGAGCAGTTCTTC. Encoded protein: CASSDVLEVHEQFF.

J is TRBJ1-5 and V is TRBV7-8; D unresolved. Germline CDR1 and CDR2: SGHVS and FQNEAQ. V dropped 3 bases and J dropped 1 base, with 10 bases sitting between them. CDR3 length: 15 amino acids. CDR3 in amino acids: CASSFATGSNQPQHF. In DNA, the CDR3 is TGTGCCAGCAGCTTCGCGACGGGAAGCAATCAGCCCCAGCATTTT.

The chain has TRBV5-4 and TRBJ1-5; D is possibly TRBD1 (6 bases). The CDR3 has 16 residues. Per germline, CDR1 SGHNT and CDR2 YYREEE (reference sequence). The germline V and J ends were trimmed by 4 bases and 7 bases, with 21 bases remaining between them. CDR3 protein: CASSSKSRTVEQPQHF. In nucleotides, the CDR3 is TGTGCCAGCAGCAGCAAATCGAGGACAGTTGAACAGCCCCAGCATTTT.

The chain couples TRBV2 to TRBJ2-7; 7 bases align to TRBD1. The germline V gene has CDR1 SNHLY and CDR2 FYNNEI. The CDR3 covers 14 residues. Losses at the gene ends were 5 bases for V and 5 bases for J; bases not matched to a gene: 9. The CDR3 DNA follows: TGTGCCAGCAGTCGGGACAGAGGATTCCACGAGCAGTACTTC. It is translated as CASSRDRGFHEQYF.

The rearrangement links TRBV7-7 to TRBJ2-3; 8 nucleotides align to TRBD1. Trimming at V came to 1 base and at J to 5 bases, leaving 5 bases not matched to a gene. This CDR3 comprises 15 residues. The V gene's germline CDR1 is SSHAT and CDR2 FNYEAQ (reference sequence). CDR3: CASSLVAGGIDTQYF. The CDR3 DNA is TGTGCCAGCAGCTTAGTGGCAGGGGGCATAGATACGCAGTATTTT.

The chain is built from TRBV5-1 and TRBJ2-3, with TRBD1 identical over 7 bases. This CDR3 is 15 amino acids long. Per the germline V gene, CDR1 is SGHRS and CDR2 is YFSETQ. After removal of 4 bases from V and 5 bases from J, the junction contained 10 bases not matched to a gene. The CDR3 loop reads CASSPLIPGGDTQYF. The CDR3 DNA follows: TGCGCCAGCAGCCCCCTGATCCCAGGGGGAGATACGCAGTATTTT.

The chain links TRBV11-2 to TRBJ2-1; D may be TRBD2 (5 bases). V lost 1 base and J 7 bases, leaving 8 bases between the germline ends. CDR3 length: 13 residues. Germline CDR1 SGHAT, CDR2 FQNNGV. CDR3 region: CASSLVRGNEQFF. The DNA for the CDR3 is TGTGCCAGCAGCTTAGTTCGGGGTAATGAGCAGTTCTTC. The whole variable domain, filled in from reference TRBV11-2 and TRBJ2-1, reads EAGVAQSPRYKIIEKRQSVAFWCNPISGHATLYWYQQILGQGPKLLIQFQNNGVVDDSQLPKDRFSAERLKGVDSTLKIQPAKLEDSAVYLCASSLVRGNEQFFGPGTRLTVL.

The rearrangement uses TRBV28 and TRBJ2-7, with D tentatively TRBD2 (6 bases). V lost 6 bases, J lost 3 bases, and 18 bases lay in between. The V gene's germline CDR1 is MDHEN and CDR2 SYDVKM. This CDR3 spans 15 amino acids. Written as DNA, the CDR3 is TGTGCCAGCAGGGGACGGGACTCGCTAAACTACGAGCAGTACTTC. Translating gives CASRGRDSLNYEQYF.

This chain links TRBV13 with TRBJ2-7, with D possibly matching TRBD1 (5 bases). The CDR3 sequence is 14 residues long. CDR1 is PRHDT and CDR2 is FYEKMQ in the germline V gene (reference sequence). V gave up 3 bases and J gave up 0 bases, with 9 bases separating them. The CDR3 DNA reads as TGTGCCAGCAGCTTCTCGGACACCTCCTACGAGCAGTACTTC. Translating gives CASSFSDTSYEQYF. Complete variable domain (other parts from reference TRBV13 and TRBJ2-7): AAGVIQSPRHLIKEKRETATLKCYPIPRHDTVYWYQQGPGQDPQFLISFYEKMQSDKGSIPDRFSAQQFSDYHSELNMSSLELGDSALYFCASSFSDTSYEQYFGPGTRLTVT.

The chain joins TRBV7-9 to TRBJ2-1; D possibly corresponds to TRBD1 (5 bases). The ends were cut back, 11 bases at V and 0 bases at J, with 23 bases in the middle. The CDR3 has 17 amino acids. Germline V CDR1 and CDR2: SEHNR, FQNEAQ (reference sequence). This CDR3 is CASLPARVQSSYNEQFF. For the CDR3, the DNA is TGTGCCTCCCTCCCGGCCAGGGTCCAAAGCTCCTACAATGAGCAGTTCTTC.

This chain links TRBV19 with TRBJ2-3; unclear D gene. The CDR3 has 13 amino acids. V was clipped by 4 bases and J by 3 bases, with 8 bases between them. CDR1 is LNHDA and CDR2 is SQIVND in the germline V gene (reference sequence). The CDR3 spells CASSTPPTDTQYF. CDR3 DNA: TGTGCCAGTAGTACCCCCCCTACAGATACGCAGTATTTT.

This chain links TRBV11-2 with TRBJ2-3; 8 nucleotides agree with TRBD2. CDR3 length equals 16 residues. Losses at the gene ends were 5 bases for V and 0 bases for J; bases not matched to a gene: 7. Per germline, CDR1 SGHAT and CDR2 FQNNGV. For the CDR3, the DNA is TGTGCCAGCAGCCCCGTTAGCGGGACTAGCACAGATACGCAGTATTTT. Its translation: CASSPVSGTSTDTQYF.